This T cell receptor (beta chain) was documented in a study of cytotoxic CD8 clonotypes in ibrutinib-treated CLL. Unmatched junction bases numbered 2, after V lost 5 bases and J lost 2 bases. The length of the CDR3 is 13 residues. Germline lookup yields CDR1 ENHRY and CDR2 SYGVKD. Profiled with immunoSEQ multiplex PCR; TCRdb holds only in-frame clones, not every one. Of approximately 300,000 clones listed, approximately 80% were seen once; the top ten hold roughly 7%. This clonotype originated in a human donor with chronic lymphocytic leukemia. J is TRBJ1-2 and V is TRBV10-3, with 7 bases lining up with TRBD1. Sequenced here: PBMCs, sampled before ibrutinib treatment. CDR3 coding DNA: TGTGCCATCAGTTGGGACAGAAACTATGGCTACACCTTC. Encoded protein: CAISWDRNYGYTF.